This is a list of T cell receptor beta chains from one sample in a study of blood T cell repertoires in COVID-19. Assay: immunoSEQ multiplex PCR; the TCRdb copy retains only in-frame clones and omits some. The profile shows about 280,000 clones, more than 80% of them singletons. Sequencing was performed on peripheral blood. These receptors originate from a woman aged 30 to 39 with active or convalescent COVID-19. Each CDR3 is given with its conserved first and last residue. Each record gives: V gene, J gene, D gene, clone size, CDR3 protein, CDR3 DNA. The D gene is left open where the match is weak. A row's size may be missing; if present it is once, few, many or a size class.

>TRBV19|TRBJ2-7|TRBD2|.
CASSIAGGTYEQYF
TGTGCCAGTAGTATAGCGGGGGGAACCTACGAGCAGTACTTC
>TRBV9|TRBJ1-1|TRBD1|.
CASSRGQGTEAFF
TGTGCCAGCAGCCGAGGACAGGGCACTGAAGCTTTCTTT
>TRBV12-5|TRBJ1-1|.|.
CASRSGGHTEAFF
TGTGCCTCGAGGTCGGGGGGGCACACTGAAGCTTTCTTT
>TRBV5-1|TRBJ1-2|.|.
CASSLEAGPYYGYTF
TGCGCCAGCAGCTTGGAGGCGGGGCCTTACTATGGCTACACCTTC
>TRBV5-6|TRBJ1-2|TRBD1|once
CASRIWTGRDGYTF
TGTGCCAGCCGAATCTGGACAGGGCGGGATGGCTACACCTTC
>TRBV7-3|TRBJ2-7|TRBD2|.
CASSRSSGGASYEQYF
TGTGCCAGCAGCCGATCTAGCGGGGGGGCCTCCTACGAGCAGTACTTC
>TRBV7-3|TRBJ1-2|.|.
CASSSSDGGGYTF
TGTGCCAGCAGCTCCTCGGATGGAGGGGGCTACACCTTC
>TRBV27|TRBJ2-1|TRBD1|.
CASSFGQGNEQFF
TGTGCCAGCAGTTTCGGACAGGGGAATGAGCAGTTCTTC
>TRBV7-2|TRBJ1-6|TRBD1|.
CASSPLTGEYSPLHF
TGTGCCAGCAGCCCCTTGACAGGGGAATATTCACCCCTCCACTTT
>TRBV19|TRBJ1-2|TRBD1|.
CASSPRGRGFSDYGYTF
TGTGCCAGTAGTCCCCGGGGCAGGGGGTTCTCGGACTATGGCTACACCTTC
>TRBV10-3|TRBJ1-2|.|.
CAISERRDSYGYTF
TGTGCCATCAGTGAGCGCCGGGACTCCTATGGCTACACCTTC
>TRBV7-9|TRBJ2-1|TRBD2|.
CASSFLVAGGPNEQFF
TGTGCCAGCAGCTTTCTGGTAGCGGGGGGGCCTAATGAGCAGTTCTTC
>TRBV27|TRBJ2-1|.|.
CASSLRSGSYNEQFF
TGTGCCAGCAGTTTAAGGAGCGGATCCTACAATGAGCAGTTCTTC
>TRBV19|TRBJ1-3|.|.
CASSIQPRPGNTIYF
TGTGCCAGTAGTATACAGCCGAGGCCTGGAAACACCATATATTTT
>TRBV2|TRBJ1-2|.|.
CASFLGERGYTF
TGTGCCAGCTTCCTAGGGGAACGTGGCTACACCTTC
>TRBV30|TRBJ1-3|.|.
CAWGQAPGNTIYF
TGTGCCTGGGGACAAGCCCCTGGAAACACCATATATTTT
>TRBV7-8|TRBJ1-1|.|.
CAVGQVMNTEAFF
TGTGCCGTCGGCCAGGTTATGAACACTGAAGCTTTCTTT
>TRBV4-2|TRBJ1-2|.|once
CASSQGDTGTF
TGTGCCAGCAGCCAAGGGGACACTGGTACCTTC
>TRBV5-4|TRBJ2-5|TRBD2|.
CASSLGTSGLNRETQYF
TGTGCCAGCAGCTTGGGGACTAGCGGACTGAATCGAGAGACCCAGTACTTC
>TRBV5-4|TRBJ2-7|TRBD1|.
CASSLAGQGGSLSYEQYF
TGTGCCAGCAGCTTGGCGGGACAGGGAGGGAGTTTATCCTACGAGCAGTACTTC
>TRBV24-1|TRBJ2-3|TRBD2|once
CATSEGPAGYTDTQYF
TGTGCCACCAGTGAGGGCCCAGCGGGATACACAGATACGCAGTATTTT
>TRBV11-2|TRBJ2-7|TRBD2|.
CASSHTSGPTYEQYF
TGTGCCAGCAGCCACACTAGCGGGCCTACCTACGAGCAGTACTTC
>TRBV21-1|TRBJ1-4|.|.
CASSKWGGRIATNEKLFF
TGTGCCAGCAGCAAATGGGGGGGGCGGATTGCAACTAATGAAAAACTGTTTTTT
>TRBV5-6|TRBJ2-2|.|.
CASSFAAGELFF
TGTGCCAGCAGCTTTGCGGCCGGGGAGCTGTTTTTT
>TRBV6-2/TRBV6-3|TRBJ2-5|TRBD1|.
CASSYPGQIRYHQYF
TGTGCCAGCAGTTACCCGGGACAGATCCGGTACCACCAGTACTTC
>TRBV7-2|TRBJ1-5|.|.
CASSLMGAEPQHF
TGTGCCAGCAGCTTAATGGGGGCAGAGCCCCAGCATTTT
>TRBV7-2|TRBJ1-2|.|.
CASSLRGYGYTF
TGTGCCAGCAGCCTTCGGGGGTATGGCTACACCTTC
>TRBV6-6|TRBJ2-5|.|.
CASNDQGHETQYF
TGTGCCAGCAATGACCAGGGCCACGAGACCCAGTACTTC
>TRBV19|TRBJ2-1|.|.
CASSLVQGSYNEQFF
TGTGCCAGTAGTCTCGTCCAGGGTTCCTACAATGAGCAGTTCTTC
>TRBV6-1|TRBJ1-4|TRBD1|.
CASSEMGRGRINEKLFF
TGTGCCAGCAGTGAAATGGGCAGGGGGCGTATTAATGAAAAACTGTTTTTT
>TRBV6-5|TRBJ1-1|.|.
CASSMLRNTEAFF
TGTGCCAGCAGTATGCTAAGGAACACTGAAGCTTTCTTT
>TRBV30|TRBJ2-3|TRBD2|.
CAWSVGLAGTDTQYF
TGTGCCTGGAGTGTAGGGCTAGCGGGGACAGATACGCAGTATTTT
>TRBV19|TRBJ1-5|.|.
CASSSQGKYSNQPQHF
TGTGCCAGTAGTTCCCAGGGGAAATATAGCAATCAGCCCCAGCATTTT
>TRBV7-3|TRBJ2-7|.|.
CASSPSTGSSYEQYF
TGTGCCAGCAGCCCGTCAACAGGTTCCTCCTACGAGCAGTACTTC
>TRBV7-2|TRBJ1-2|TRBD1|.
CASSLGAQGAYGYTF
TGTGCCAGCAGCTTAGGGGCGCAGGGGGCATATGGCTACACCTTC
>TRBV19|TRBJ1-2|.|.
CASGRVEAYGYTF
TGTGCCAGTGGCAGGGTTGAGGCGTATGGCTACACCTTC
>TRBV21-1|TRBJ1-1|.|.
CASSKGQGNTEAFF
TGTGCCAGCAGCAAAGGACAGGGGAACACTGAAGCTTTCTTT
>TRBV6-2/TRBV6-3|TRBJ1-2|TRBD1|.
CASSYSRTGGGYTF
TGTGCCAGCAGTTACTCGAGGACAGGGGGTGGCTACACCTTC
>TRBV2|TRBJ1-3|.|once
CASSADRFGNTIYF
TGTGCCAGCAGCGCTGACAGGTTCGGAAACACCATATATTTT
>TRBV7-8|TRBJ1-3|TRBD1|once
CASSSRSGQGGSGNTIYF
TGTGCCAGCAGCTCTAGATCGGGACAGGGGGGTAGCGGAAACACCATATATTTT
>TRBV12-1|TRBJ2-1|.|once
CASSLPSDSAGVTIGHDSYNEQFF
TGTGCCAGCAGCCTTCCCTCAGACAGCGCGGGGGTGACCATAGGCCATGATTCCTACAATGAGCAGTTCTTC
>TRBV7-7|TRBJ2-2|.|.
CASSPHRGRGSGELFF
TGTGCTAGCAGCCCGCACCGAGGCAGGGGTAGCGGGGAGCTGTTTTTT